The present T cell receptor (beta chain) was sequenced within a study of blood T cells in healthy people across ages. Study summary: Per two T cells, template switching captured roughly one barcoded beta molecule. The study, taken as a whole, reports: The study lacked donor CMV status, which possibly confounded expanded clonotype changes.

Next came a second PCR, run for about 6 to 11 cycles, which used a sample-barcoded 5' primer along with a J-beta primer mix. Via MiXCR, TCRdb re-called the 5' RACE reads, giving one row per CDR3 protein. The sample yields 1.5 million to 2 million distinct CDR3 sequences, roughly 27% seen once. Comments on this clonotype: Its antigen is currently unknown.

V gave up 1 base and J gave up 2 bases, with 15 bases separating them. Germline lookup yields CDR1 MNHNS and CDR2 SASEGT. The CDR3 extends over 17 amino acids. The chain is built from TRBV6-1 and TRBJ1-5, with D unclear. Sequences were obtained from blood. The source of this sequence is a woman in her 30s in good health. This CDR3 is CASSEVNRVRGNQPQHF. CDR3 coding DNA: TGTGCCAGCAGTGAAGTTAACCGAGTGAGGGGCAATCAGCCCCAGCATTTT.